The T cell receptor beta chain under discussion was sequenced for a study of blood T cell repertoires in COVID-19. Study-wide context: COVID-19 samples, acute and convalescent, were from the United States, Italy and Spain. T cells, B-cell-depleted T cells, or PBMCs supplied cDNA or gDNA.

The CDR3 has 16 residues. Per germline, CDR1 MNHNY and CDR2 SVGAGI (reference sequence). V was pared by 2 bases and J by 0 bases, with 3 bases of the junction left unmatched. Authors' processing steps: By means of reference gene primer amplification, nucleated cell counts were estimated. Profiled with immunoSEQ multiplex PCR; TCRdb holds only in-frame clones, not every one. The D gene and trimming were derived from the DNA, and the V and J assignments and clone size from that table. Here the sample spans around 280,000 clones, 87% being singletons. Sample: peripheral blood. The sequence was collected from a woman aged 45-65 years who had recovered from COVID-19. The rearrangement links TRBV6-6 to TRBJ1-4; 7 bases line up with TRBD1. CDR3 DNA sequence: TGTGCCAGCAGTTACGTGCAGGGGGCAACTAATGAAAAACTGTTTTTT. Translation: CASSYVQGATNEKLFF.